This T cell receptor (beta chain) comes out of a study of blood T cell repertoires in COVID-19. About the study: T cells, B-cell-depleted T cells, or PBMCs supplied cDNA or gDNA.

Authors' analysis steps: Estimation of nucleated cell counts was performed using reference gene primer amplification. Produced via immunoSEQ multiplex PCR; TCRdb's table is partial and in-frame only. That table gives V, J and clone size, and the DNA gave D and trimming. The sample holds fewer than 350,000 clones, 89% seen once. The CDR3 covers 14 residues. The germline CDR1 and CDR2 sequences are LGHNA and YSLEER. With 3 bases removed from V and 1 base from J, the gap between germline ends came to 9 bases. In assigning cohorts, the study relied on participant-reported clinical history. Cohort 3 donors were reported recovered after two negative PCRs, clearance, or symptom resolution.

The TCR originated in a woman aged 40 to 55 who had recovered from COVID-19. The V and J genes are TRBV4-3 and TRBJ2-5; D call uncertain. What was sequenced was PBMCs or T cells enriched from blood (not recorded which). The DNA for the CDR3 is TGCGCCAGCAGCCAGAACCCGGGCCAAGAGACCCAGTACTTC. Its protein is CASSQNPGQETQYF.